This T cell receptor (beta chain) stems from a study of T cell responses to AZD1222 COVID-19 vaccine. The CDR3 is 14 amino acids. V was cut by 5 bases and J by 2 bases, with 13 bases left in between. CDR1 is SGHTA and CDR2 is FQGNSA in the germline V gene. Generated by immunoSEQ multiplex PCR, the TCRdb table keeps only in-frame clones and is missing some. The table has tens of thousands of clones, roughly 90% seen once. As concerns this clone: Its antigen is as yet unknown.

The study, taken as a whole, reports: Close to half of all spike-specific TCRs reportedly target regions of the variants that are unmutated. Seropositive status at baseline applied to only a handful of AZD1222 recipients.

The source material was peripheral blood, sampled 28 days after the second AZD1222 dose. This chain joins TRBV7-2 and TRBJ2-7, with D possibly matching TRBD2 (6 bases). This clonotype was sampled from an adult who received the AZD1222 COVID-19 vaccine. The CDR3 bases are TGTGCCAGCAGCCCAGGGACTGGAACCTACGAGCAGTACTTC. Translation gives CASSPGTGTYEQYF. Drawing the rest from reference TRBV7-2 and TRBJ2-7, the complete variable domain is GAGVSQSPSNKVTEKGKDVELRCDPISGHTALYWYRQSLGQGLEFLIYFQGNSAPDKSGLPSDRFSAERTGGSVSTLTIQRTQQEDSAVYLCASSPGTGTYEQYFGPGTRLTVT.